The T cell receptor beta chain under discussion was sequenced for a study of T-cell memory formation after mild COVID-19. Notes on the study in general: Detection of some responders pre-infection suggested pre-existing cross-reactive memory T cells participated.

CDR1 SGHRS and CDR2 YFSETQ come from the germline V gene. J lost 7 bases, V lost 4 bases, and 14 bases had no gene match. The length of the CDR3 is 17 residues. This clonotype was counted once. Its antigen is currently unknown. TCRdb re-called the 5' RACE reads through MiXCR, storing one row per CDR3 protein. The sample records approximately 580,000 distinct CDR3 sequences, around 21% being singletons. The sequenced material came from PBMCs or a T cell subset sorted from them (not recorded which). The chain is built from TRBV5-1 and TRBJ2-1; 10 bases line up with TRBD2. The sequence was obtained from an adult woman who had mild COVID-19 (a few samples of this study predate the infection). Cell type and time point are not known. DNA for the CDR3: TGCGCCAGCAGCGCGAGCGGGGGGGATTTAGCATCTAATGAGCAGTTCTTC. Translation: CASSASGGDLASNEQFF.